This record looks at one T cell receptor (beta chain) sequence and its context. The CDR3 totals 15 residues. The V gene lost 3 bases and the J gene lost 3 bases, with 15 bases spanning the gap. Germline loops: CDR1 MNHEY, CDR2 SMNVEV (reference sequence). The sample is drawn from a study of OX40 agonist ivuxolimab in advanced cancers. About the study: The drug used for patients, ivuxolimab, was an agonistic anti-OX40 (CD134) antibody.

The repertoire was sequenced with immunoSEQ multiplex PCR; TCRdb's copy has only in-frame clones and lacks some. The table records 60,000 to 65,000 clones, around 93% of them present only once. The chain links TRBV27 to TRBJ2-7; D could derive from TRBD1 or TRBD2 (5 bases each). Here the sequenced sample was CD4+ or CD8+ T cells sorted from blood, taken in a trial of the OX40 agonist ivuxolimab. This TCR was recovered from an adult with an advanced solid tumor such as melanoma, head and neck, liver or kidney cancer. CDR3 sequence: CASSLRAGFFYEQYF. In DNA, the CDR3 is TGTGCCAGCAGTTTGAGGGCAGGGTTTTTCTACGAGCAGTACTTC.